The 2 T cell receptor beta chains below were found in one sample sequenced in a study of T cell responses to AZD1222 COVID-19 vaccine. This table comes from immunoSEQ multiplex PCR, and its TCRdb copy is limited to in-frame clones, with some not included. This table holds more than 85,000 clones, around 90% found once. The starting material was peripheral blood, obtained 28 days after the second AZD1222 dose. These receptors all stem from an adult who received the AZD1222 COVID-19 vaccine.

This clone was counted once. The J gene is TRBJ1-1, the V gene TRBV4-2; TRBD1 might be the D (5 bases). Germline CDR1 reads LGHNA; CDR2 reads YNFKEQ. The germline V and J ends were trimmed by 0 bases and 8 bases, with 16 bases remaining between them. The CDR3 is 15 amino acids. CDR3: CASSQERGSKGEAFF. CDR3 in DNA: TGTGCCAGCAGCCAAGAACGGGGCTCAAAGGGAGAAGCTTTCTTT.

The chain couples TRBV6-2 or TRBV6-3 to TRBJ1-1; the match to TRBD1 covers 8 bases. This CDR3 contains 16 residues. Germline V gives CDR1 MNHEY, CDR2 SVGEGT. J lost 5 bases, V lost 4 bases, and 12 bases had no gene match. In DNA form, the CDR3 reads TGTGCCAGCAGTTCGGACAGGGTAATAGTGGGGACTGAAGCTTTCTTT. Translated, it gives CASSSDRVIVGTEAFF.